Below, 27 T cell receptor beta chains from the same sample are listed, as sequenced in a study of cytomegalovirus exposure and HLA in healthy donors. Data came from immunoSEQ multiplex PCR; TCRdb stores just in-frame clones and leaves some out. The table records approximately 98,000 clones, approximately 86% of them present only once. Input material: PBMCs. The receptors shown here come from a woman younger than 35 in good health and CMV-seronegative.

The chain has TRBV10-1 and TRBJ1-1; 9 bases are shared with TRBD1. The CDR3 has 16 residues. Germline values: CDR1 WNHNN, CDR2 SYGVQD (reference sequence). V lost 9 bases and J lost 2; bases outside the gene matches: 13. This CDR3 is CASPTGGNSNNTEAFF. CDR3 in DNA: TGCGCCAGTCCGACAGGGGGTAATAGTAACAACACTGAAGCTTTCTTT.

This CDR3 reads CASRGHRNNEQFF. CDR3 nucleotide sequence: TGTGCCAGCAGAGGACACCGAAACAATGAGCAGTTCTTC. V usage is TRBV2 and J usage is TRBJ2-1; D may be TRBD1 (5 bases). Germline loops: CDR1 SNHLY, CDR2 FYNNEI. V lost 6 bases and J 5 bases, leaving 11 bases between the germline ends. The CDR3 contains 13 residues.

The CDR3 loop reads CASSLESGELFF. Here the CDR3 DNA reads TGTGCCAGCAGCTTAGAGAGCGGGGAGCTGTTTTTT. V gene TRBV7-3 combines with J gene TRBJ2-2, with unresolved D. This CDR3 contains 12 residues. Deletions cut 2 bases from V and 7 bases from J, with 5 bases between. Per the germline V gene, CDR1 is SGHTA and CDR2 is FQGTGA.

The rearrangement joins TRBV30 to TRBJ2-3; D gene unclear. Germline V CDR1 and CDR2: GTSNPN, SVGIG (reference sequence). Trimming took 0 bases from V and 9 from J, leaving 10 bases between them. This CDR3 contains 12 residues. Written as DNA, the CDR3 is TGTGCCTGGAGTGTGGGCCACAAGACGCAGTATTTT. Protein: CAWSVGHKTQYF.

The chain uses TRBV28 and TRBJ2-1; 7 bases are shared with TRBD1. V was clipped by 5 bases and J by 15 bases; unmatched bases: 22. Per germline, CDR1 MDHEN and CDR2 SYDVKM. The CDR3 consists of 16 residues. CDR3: CASSLSGQHSTDVTFF. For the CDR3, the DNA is TGTGCCAGCAGTCTGTCGGGACAGCATTCGACTGACGTGACGTTCTTC.

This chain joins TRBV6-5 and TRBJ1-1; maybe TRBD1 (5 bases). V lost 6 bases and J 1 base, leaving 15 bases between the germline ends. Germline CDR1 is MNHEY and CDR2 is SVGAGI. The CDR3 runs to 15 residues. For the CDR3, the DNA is TGTGCCAGCAGGCCCGGGACTGGCGGGAACACTGAAGCTTTCTTT. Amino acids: CASRPGTGGNTEAFF.

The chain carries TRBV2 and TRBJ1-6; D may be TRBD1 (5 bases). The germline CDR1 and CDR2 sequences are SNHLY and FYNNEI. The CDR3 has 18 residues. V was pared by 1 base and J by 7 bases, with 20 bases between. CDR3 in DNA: TGTGCCAGCAGTGAAGACGGTCGGGGGGTCTTCTTCAATTCACCCCTCCACTTT. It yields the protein CASSEDGRGVFFNSPLHF.

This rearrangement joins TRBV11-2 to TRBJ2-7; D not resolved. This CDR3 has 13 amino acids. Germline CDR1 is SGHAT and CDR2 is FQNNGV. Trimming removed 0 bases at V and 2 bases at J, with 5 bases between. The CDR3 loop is CASSLDIAYEQYF. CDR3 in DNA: TGTGCCAGCAGCTTAGACATTGCCTACGAGCAGTACTTC.

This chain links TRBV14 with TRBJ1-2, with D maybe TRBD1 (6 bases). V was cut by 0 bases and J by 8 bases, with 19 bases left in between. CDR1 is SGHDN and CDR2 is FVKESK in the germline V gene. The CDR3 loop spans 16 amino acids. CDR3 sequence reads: CASSQESQGPRGGYTF. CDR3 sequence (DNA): TGTGCCAGCAGCCAAGAATCCCAGGGTCCCAGGGGAGGCTACACCTTC.

As DNA, the CDR3 is TGTGCCAGCAGCCCGGGACAGGGAAACTCACCCCTCCACTTT. This codes for CASSPGQGNSPLHF. The chain joins TRBV6-5 to TRBJ1-6; 9 nucleotides match TRBD1. There are 14 residues in the CDR3. J lost 10 bases, V lost 6 bases, and 7 bases had no gene match. Germline CDR1 is MNHEY and CDR2 is SVGAGI.

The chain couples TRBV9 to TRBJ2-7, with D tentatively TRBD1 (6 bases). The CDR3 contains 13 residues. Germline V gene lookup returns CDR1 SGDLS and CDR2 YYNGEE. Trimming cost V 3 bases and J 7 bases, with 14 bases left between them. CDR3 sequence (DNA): TGTGCCAGCAGCGCCGGGACATCTGGTGAGCAGTACTTC. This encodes CASSAGTSGEQYF.

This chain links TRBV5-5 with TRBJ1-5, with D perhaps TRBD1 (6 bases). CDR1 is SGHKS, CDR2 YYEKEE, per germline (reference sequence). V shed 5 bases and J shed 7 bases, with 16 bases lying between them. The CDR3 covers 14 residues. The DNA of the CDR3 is TGTGCCAGCAGTTTCACAGGGTCGGAGCAGCCCCAGCATTTT. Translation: CASSFTGSEQPQHF.

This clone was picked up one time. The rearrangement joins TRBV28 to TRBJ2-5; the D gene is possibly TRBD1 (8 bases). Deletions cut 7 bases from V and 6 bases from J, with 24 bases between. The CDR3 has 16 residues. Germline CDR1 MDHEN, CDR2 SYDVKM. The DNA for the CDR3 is TGTGCCAGCACCCTTAGAACCAACAGGGGGGGTAAGACCCAGTACTTC. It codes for CASTLRTNRGGKTQYF.

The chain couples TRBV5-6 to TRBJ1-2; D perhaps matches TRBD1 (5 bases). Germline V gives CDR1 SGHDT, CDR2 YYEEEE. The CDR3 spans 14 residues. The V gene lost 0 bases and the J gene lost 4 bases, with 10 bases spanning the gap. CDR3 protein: CASSLDPGIYGYTF. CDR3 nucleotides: TGTGCCAGCAGCTTGGACCCAGGGATCTATGGCTACACCTTC.

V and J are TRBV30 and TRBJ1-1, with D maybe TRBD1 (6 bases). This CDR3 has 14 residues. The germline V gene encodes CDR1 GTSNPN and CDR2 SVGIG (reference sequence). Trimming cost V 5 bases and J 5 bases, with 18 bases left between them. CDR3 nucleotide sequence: TGTGCCTGGCGACCAGGGGTTGGTTTGACTGAAGCTTTCTTT. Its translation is CAWRPGVGLTEAFF.

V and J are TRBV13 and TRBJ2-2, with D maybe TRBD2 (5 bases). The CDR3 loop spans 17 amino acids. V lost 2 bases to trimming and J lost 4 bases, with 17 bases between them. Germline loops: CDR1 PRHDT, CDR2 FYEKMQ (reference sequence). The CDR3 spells CASSLSMAGMVTGELFF. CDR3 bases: TGTGCCAGCAGCTTATCGATGGCGGGTATGGTCACCGGGGAGCTGTTTTTT.

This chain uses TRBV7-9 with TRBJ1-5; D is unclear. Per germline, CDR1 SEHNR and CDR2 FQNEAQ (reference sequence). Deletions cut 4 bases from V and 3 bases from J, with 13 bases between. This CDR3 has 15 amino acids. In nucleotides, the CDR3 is TGTGCCAGCAGCTCCGCGGGTGGTCTCAATCAGCCCCAGCATTTT. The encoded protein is CASSSAGGLNQPQHF. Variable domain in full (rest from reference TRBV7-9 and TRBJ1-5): DTGVSQNPRHKITKRGQNVTFRCDPISEHNRLYWYRQTLGQGPEFLTYFQNEAQLEKSRLLSDRFSAERPKGSFSTLEIQRTEQGDSAMYLCASSSAGGLNQPQHFGDGTRLSIL.

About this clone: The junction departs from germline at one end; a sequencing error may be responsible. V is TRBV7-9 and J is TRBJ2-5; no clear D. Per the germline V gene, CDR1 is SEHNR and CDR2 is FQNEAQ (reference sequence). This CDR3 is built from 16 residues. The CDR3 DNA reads TGTGCCAGCAGCCCCCACAGTCCAAATCCCCAAGGGACCCAGTACTTC. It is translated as CASSPHSPNPQGTQYF.

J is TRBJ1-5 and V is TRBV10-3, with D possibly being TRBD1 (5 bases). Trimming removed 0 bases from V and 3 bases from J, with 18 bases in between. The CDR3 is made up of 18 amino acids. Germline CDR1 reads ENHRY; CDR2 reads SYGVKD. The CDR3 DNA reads TGTGCCATCAGTGAGTCAGGGTGGGACTCCTCGCCCAATCAGCCCCAGCATTTT. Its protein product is CAISESGWDSSPNQPQHF.

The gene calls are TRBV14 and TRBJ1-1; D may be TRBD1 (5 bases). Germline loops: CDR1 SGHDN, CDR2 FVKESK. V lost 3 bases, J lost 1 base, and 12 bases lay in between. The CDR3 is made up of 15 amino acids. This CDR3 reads CASSHIGQSNTEAFF. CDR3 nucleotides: TGTGCCAGCAGCCATATTGGACAATCGAACACTGAAGCTTTCTTT.

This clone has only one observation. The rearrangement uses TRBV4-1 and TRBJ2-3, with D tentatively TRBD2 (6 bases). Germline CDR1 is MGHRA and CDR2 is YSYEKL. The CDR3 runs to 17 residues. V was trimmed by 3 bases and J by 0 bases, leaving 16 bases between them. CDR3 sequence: CASSHPGDSVSTDTQYF. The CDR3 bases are TGCGCCAGCAGCCATCCCGGGGACTCAGTCAGCACAGATACGCAGTATTTT.

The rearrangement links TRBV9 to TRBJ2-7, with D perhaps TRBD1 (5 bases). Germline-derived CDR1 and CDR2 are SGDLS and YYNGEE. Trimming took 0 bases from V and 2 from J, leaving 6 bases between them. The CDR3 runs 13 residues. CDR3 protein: CASSVGTTYEQYF. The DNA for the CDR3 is TGTGCCAGCAGCGTAGGGACAACCTACGAGCAGTACTTC.

The CDR3 reads CASSSDLGEQYF. As DNA, the CDR3 is TGTGCCAGCAGCTCGGACTTGGGCGAGCAGTACTTC. This chain connects TRBV5-4 to TRBJ2-7; possible D gene TRBD2, 5 bases. The length of the CDR3 is 12 residues. Trimming shortened V by 3 bases and J by 6 bases, and 10 bases separated the two germline ends. Germline V CDR1 and CDR2: SGHNT, YYREEE (reference sequence).

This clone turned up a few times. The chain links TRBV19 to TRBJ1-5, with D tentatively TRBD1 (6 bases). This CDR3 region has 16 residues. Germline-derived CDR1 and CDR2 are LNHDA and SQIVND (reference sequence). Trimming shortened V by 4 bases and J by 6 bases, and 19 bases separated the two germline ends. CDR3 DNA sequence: TGTGCCAGTAGTACGGAACCCACAGGGACGGGTCAGCCCCAGCATTTT. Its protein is CASSTEPTGTGQPQHF.

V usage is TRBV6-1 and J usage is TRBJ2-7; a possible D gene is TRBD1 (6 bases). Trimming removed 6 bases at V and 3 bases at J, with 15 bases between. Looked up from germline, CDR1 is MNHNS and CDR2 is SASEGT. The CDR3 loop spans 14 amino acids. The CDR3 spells CASRGAGRGYEQYF. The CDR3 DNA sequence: TGTGCCAGCAGGGGGGCGGGCAGGGGCTACGAGCAGTACTTC.

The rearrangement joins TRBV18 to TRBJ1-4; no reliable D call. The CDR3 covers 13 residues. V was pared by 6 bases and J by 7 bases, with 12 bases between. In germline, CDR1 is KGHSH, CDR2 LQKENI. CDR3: CASSEGYREKLFF. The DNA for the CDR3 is TGTGCCAGCTCCGAGGGATATCGTGAAAAACTGTTTTTT.

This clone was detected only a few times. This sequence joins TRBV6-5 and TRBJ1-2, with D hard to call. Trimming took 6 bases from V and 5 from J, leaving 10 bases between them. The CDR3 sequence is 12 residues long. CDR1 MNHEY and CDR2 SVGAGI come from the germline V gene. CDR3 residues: CASSPHQYGYTF. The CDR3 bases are TGTGCCAGCAGCCCCCACCAGTATGGCTACACCTTC.